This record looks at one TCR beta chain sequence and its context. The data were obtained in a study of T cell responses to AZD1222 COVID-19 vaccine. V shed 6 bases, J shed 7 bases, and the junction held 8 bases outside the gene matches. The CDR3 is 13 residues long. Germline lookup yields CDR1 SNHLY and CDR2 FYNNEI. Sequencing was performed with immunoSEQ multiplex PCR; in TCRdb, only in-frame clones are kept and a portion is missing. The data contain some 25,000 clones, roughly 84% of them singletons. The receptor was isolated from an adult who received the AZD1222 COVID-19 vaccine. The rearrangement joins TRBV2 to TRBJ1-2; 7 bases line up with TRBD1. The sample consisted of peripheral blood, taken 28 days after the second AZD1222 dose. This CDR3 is CASSPQGPSGYTF. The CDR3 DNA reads TGTGCCAGCAGCCCACAGGGGCCGAGTGGCTACACCTTC.